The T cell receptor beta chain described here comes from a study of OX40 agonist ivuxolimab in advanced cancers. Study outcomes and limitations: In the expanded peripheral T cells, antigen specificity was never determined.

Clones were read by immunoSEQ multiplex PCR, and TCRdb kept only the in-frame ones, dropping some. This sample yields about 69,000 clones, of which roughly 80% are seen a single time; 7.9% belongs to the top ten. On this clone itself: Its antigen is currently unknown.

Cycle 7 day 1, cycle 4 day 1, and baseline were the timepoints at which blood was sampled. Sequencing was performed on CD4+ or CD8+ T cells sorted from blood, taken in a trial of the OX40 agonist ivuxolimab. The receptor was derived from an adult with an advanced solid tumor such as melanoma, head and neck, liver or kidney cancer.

The DNA for the CDR3 is TGTGCCAGCAGTTCGGGAGTCAATCAGCCCCAGCATTTT. Its protein is CASSSGVNQPQHF. The V and J genes are TRBV28 and TRBJ1-5; D not certain. CDR3 length equals 13 residues. V shed 4 bases and J shed 3 bases, with 7 bases lying between them. CDR1 is MDHEN and CDR2 is SYDVKM in the germline V gene.